The present T cell receptor beta chain was sequenced within a study of T-cell reconstitution after alpha-beta-depleted transplantation in children. Trimming cost V 2 bases and J 0 bases; bases outside gene matches: 4. The CDR3 spans 16 residues. Germline CDR1 and CDR2: SGDLS and YYNGEE. Preparation of the TCRbeta library involved a method that used unique molecular identifiers. In TCRdb, the PCR reads were re-called with MiXCR into one record per CDR3 protein. The table shows a few hundred thousand distinct CDR3 sequences, with around 12% occurring only once. Material: PBMCs from the stem cell graft donor, obtained from the stem cell graft. This sequence originates from a human donor who donated a stem cell graft to a child with combined immunodeficiency. The chain recombines TRBV9 with TRBJ2-7, with TRBD2 matching over 11 bases. CDR3 residues: CASSVSGTSGSYEQYF. CDR3 sequence (DNA): TGTGCCAGCAGCGTTTCCGGGACTAGCGGCTCCTACGAGCAGTACTTC. Full variable domain (remainder filled in from reference TRBV9 and TRBJ2-7): DSGVTQTPKHLITATGQRVTLRCSPRSGDLSVYWYQQSLDQGLQFLIQYYNGEERAKGNILERFSAQQFPDLHSELNLSSLELGDSALYFCASSVSGTSGSYEQYFGPGTRLTVT.